This T cell receptor beta chain was identified during a study of cytomegalovirus exposure and HLA in healthy donors. Study-wide results and limits: A link between a missense DCLRE1C variant and TCR beta V- and J-gene trimming emerged from a later analysis. In an earlier analysis, productive rearrangement rates for most beta V segments clustered near 87% or 30%.

Worth noting for this clone: Its antigen is unknown.

Primers included in the PCR were 60 Vbeta and 13 Jbeta primers. The table came from immunoSEQ multiplex PCR; TCRdb's copy has only in-frame clones and leaves some out. Altogether approximately 180,000 clones are present, approximately 80% being singletons, with the ten largest covering 1.5% to 2%. With 2 bases removed from V and 3 bases from J, the gap between germline ends came to 8 bases. Germline assignment: CDR1 SNHLY and CDR2 FYNNEI. The CDR3 runs 14 residues. The sample taken for sequencing was PBMCs. The source of this sequence is a woman in her thirties in good health and CMV-seronegative. The V gene is TRBV2, the J gene TRBJ1-5; a possible D gene is TRBD1 (6 bases). The CDR3, as DNA: TGTGCCAGCAGTGAAACAGGGTTCAATCAGCCCCAGCATTTT. It translates to CASSETGFNQPQHF.